This T cell receptor beta chain was found in a study of regulatory T cells in long-lasting Graves disease. Both iRepertoire HTBI primers and Arm-PCR of CDR3 regions were used to build the TCR beta libraries. Original processing methods: Looking across samples, the authors found 55 to 70 TRBV and approximately 14 TRBJ segments. TCRdb fed the multiplex PCR reads into MiXCR, producing one record per CDR3 protein. These V and J calls are TCRdb output, not the study's own analysis. The repertoire holds fewer than 450,000 distinct CDR3 sequences, with about 15% as singletons. The time point denotes: newly diagnosed GD, antithyroid drugs for less than 3 months. PBMC RNA served as the TCR library source. EDTA tubes received around 9 milliliters of collected peripheral blood. This clonotype was detected ten times or more. A further study also used this sample, focusing on T cells in Graves' hyperthyroidism and ophthalmopathy. That paper states: With a median lead of approximately 6 months before onset, the model predicted ophthalmopathy.

The source was peripheral blood mononuclear cells (PBMCs), collected at new diagnosis, from a patient treated with antithyroid drugs. This TCR was recovered from a woman in her 40s with Graves disease.

In DNA, the CDR3 is TGTGCCAGCAGTCCAGCCCGGGGGAGGAATTCACCCCTCCACTTT. Its translation: CASSPARGRNSPLHF. This chain uses TRBV12-3 or TRBV12-4 with TRBJ1-6; D might be TRBD1 (5 bases). Trimming took 5 bases from V and 7 from J, leaving 15 bases between them. The CDR3 runs to 15 residues.